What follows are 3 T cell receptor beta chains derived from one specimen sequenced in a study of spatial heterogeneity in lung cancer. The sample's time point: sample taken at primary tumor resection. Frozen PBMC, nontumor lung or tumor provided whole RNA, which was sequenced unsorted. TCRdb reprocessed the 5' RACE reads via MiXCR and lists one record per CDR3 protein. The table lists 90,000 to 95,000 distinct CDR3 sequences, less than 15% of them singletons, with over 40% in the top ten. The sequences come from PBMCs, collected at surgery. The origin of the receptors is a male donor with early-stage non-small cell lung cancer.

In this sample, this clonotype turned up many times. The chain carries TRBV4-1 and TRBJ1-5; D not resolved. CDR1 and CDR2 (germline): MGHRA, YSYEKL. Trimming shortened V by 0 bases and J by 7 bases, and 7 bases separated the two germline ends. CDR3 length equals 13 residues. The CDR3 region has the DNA TGCGCCAGCAGCCAAGAAGGAGTACAGCCCCAGCATTTT. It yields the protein CASSQEGVQPQHF.

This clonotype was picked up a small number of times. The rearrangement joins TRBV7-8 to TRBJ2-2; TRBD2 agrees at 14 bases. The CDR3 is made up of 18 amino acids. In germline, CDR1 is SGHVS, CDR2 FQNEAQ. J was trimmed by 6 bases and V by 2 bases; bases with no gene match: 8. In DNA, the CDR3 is TGTGCCAGCAGCTTATTGAGCGGGACTAGCGGGAGAGCCGGGGAGCTGTTTTTT. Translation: CASSLLSGTSGRAGELFF.

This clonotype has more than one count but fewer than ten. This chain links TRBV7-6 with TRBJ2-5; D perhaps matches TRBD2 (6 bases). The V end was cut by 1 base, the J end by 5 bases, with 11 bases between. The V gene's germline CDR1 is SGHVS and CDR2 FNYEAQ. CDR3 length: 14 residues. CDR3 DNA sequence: TGTGCCAGCAGCTTAGAAGGAGGGTTGGAGACCCAGTACTTC. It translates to CASSLEGGLETQYF.